Below, one TCR beta chain is given with its context. Its antigen is currently unknown. Trimming pared 8 bases from V and 5 bases from J, leaving 18 bases between. The germline gives CDR1 KGHSH, CDR2 LQKENI. The CDR3 has 14 amino acids. The data stem from a study of T cells in localized non-small cell lung cancer. Regarding the study as a whole: Clonality peaked in uninvolved adjacent lung rather than tumor. Detection in adjacent lung was observed for a median around 59 of the top 100 tumor clones.

Clones were read by immunoSEQ multiplex PCR, and TCRdb kept only the in-frame ones, dropping some. The repertoire holds 20,000 to 30,000 clones, with roughly nine tenths as singletons. The sample here was peripheral blood, taken before any cancer treatment. The chain combines TRBV18 with TRBJ2-5, with D tentatively TRBD1 (6 bases). The clonotype comes from a woman aged 35 to 70 with stage I lung adenocarcinoma. The CDR3 is CASQTLGAGETQYF. CDR3 nucleotide sequence: TGTGCCAGCCAAACTTTGGGGGCTGGGGAGACCCAGTACTTC. Full variable domain (rest looked up from reference TRBV18 and TRBJ2-5): NAGVMQNPRHLVRRRGQEARLRCSPMKGHSHVYWYRQLPEEGLKFMVYLQKENIIDESGMPKERFSAEFPKEGPSILRIQQVVRGDSAAYFCASQTLGAGETQYFGPGTRLLVL.